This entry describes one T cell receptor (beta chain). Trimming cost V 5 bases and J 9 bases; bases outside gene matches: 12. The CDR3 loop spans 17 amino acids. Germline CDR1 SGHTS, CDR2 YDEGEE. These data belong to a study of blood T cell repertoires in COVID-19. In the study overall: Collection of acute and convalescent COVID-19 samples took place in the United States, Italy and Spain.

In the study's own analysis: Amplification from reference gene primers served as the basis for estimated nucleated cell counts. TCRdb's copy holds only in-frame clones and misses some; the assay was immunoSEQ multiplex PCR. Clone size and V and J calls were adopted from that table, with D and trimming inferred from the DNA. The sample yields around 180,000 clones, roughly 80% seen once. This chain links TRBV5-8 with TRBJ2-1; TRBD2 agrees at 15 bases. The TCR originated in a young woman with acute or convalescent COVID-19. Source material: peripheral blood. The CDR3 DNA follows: TGTGCCAGCAGTCCTGGACTAGCGGGAGGGTTGCAGAGTGAGCAGTTCTTC. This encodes CASSPGLAGGLQSEQFF.